This T cell receptor (beta chain) was retrieved from a study of blood T cell repertoires in acute mononucleosis (dated by TCRdb to the early 2020s). For context, the study as a whole: To capture the primary response, acute-phase samples were obtained within 2 weeks of when symptoms began. Mean blood EBV load was around 4 log10 genome copies per million B cells during acute infection and 2 to 3 at convalescence. During acute infection, about 2.1% and 1.1% of blood CD8 T cells were made up of mean YVL-BR-specific and GLC-BM-specific cells, respectively. Beyond this particular receptor, the publication reports: Because only a fraction of each donor's blood was analyzed, sampling error might partly explain the low overlap between acute and convalescent clonotypes. Although only roughly 9.9% of unique acute clonotypes carried over into convalescence, these persisting clonotypes made up most of the response, and the remainder were seemingly replaced by new, diverse de novo clonotypes. Only a few donors were included in the cohort, so group averages were based on very few individuals. Both chains appeared to be involved in GLC-BM selection, with public TCRbeta motifs on BV14-BJ2 and BV20-BJ1 being observed alongside a TCRalpha motif on AV5-AJ31.

For TCR profiling, total RNA from no fewer than 10,000 sorted tetramer+ CD8 T cells was reverse transcribed into cDNA. PCR amplification of CDR3 regions used primers annealing to V and J regions and added unique molecular identifiers so that templates could be tracked. The immunoSEQ platform, including its sequencing and error-correction standards, was used to profile TCRalpha and TCRbeta chains. The original methods were these. Clonal copy numbers were corrected for sequencing and PCR errors, and CDR3s were defined according to IMGT conventions. Analysis was restricted to productive rearrangements and was performed with immunoSEQ Analyzer versions 2.0 and 3.0, and gene-pairing frequencies were further processed in Microsoft Excel. Circos plots were used to visualize V-J pairings, and MEME together with a custom motifSearch program was used to find CDR3 motifs. The OLGA algorithm was used to calculate the probability of generation of TCR sequences. Clonotypes found at both visits were termed persistent, clonotypes found only in the acute phase were termed nonpersistent, and clonotypes found only at convalescence were termed de novo. An amino acid clonotype used by more than one donor was defined as a public TCR. In its TCRdb copy, this immuneACCESS table keeps in-frame sequences only and misses some clones. Where compared with another copy, unresolved V genes explain less than half of these, and the others have no known cause. For V, J and clone size, that table is used; D and trimming come from the DNA. The sample includes under 3,000 clones, with about 70% observed a single time. The ten largest account for roughly half of the sample.

As for this clone: Base qualities are not recorded, but no much larger clone differs from it by a single base.

V is pruned by 5 bases and J by 16 bases, leaving 16 bases of the junction without a gene match. The CDR3 starts with the cysteine, ends with the phenylalanine, and has 14 residues. Of the read, only the CDR3 DNA is kept; its 42 bases are in frame from base 1. According to the germline V gene, CDR1 reads SNHLY and CDR2 reads FYNNEI. This specimen's time point label, interpreted: acute infectious mononucleosis, at clinical presentation within 2 weeks of symptom onset (visit 1). CD8 T cell responses to two immunodominant EBV epitopes, BRLF1 109 (YVL-BR) and BMLF1 280 (GLC-BM), were tracked in the study over primary infection. A positive serum heterophile antibody test and EBV viral capsid antigen-specific IgM indicated primary EBV infection. Magnetic positive selection (MACS) was first used to enrich total CD8 T cells from PBMCs. A FACSAria III was used to sort live CD3+ CD8+ tetramer+ cells to a purity above 85%. Cell sorting used a PE-conjugated tetramer carrying the BMLF1 280-288 peptide. TCR repertoires of EBV epitope-specific CD8 T cells were deep-sequenced directly ex vivo after tetramer sorting, at acute infection and at convalescence. Donors were a few people aged roughly 18 to 30 with clinical acute infectious mononucleosis and laboratory evidence of primary EBV infection. Heparinized peripheral blood was drawn at clinical presentation with mononucleosis symptoms and again about 6 months later. Ficoll-Paque density gradient centrifugation was used to isolate PBMCs.

The sequence links TRBV2 to TRBJ2-2; 7 nucleotides in the junction match TRBD2. This sample comprised EBV GLC epitope tetramer+ CD8+ T cells sorted from PBMCs, obtained during acute infectious mononucleosis. Taken with the paper, the label for cell subset or site translates to: CD8 T cells binding tetramer with EBV BMLF1 280-288 peptide (GLC-BM). The sequence was collected from a woman in her late teens or twenties with infectious mononucleosis caused by EBV. The CDR3 amino acid sequence is: CASSSGLVAPGEFF. The base sequence is TGTGCCAGCAGTTCTGGACTAGTAGCTCCCGGGGAGTTTTTT.